Listed here are 20 T cell receptor beta chains from one sample, sequenced in a study of graft-versus-host responses after intestinal transplantation. TCRdb's copy holds only in-frame clones and misses some; the assay was immunoSEQ multiplex PCR. Of about 40,000 clones in the sample, roughly 95% were seen once. Their cognate antigens are unknown. The sequenced sample was unstimulated CD8+ T cells sorted from spleen or lymph node cells, obtained before transplant. The receptors come from a human donor who was the organ donor for an intestinal transplant.

The chain links TRBV15 to TRBJ2-3; 11 nucleotides agree with TRBD2. CDR3 size: 16 residues. Germline V gene lookup returns CDR1 LNHNV and CDR2 YYDKDF (reference sequence). Germline trimming cut 4 bases from V and 5 bases from J; bases unmatched to any gene: 8. The CDR3 reads CATSKNRLAGLDTQYF. The CDR3 region has the DNA TGTGCCACCAGCAAAAACAGACTAGCGGGATTAGATACGCAGTATTTT.

V and J are TRBV7-8 and TRBJ2-7; 10 nucleotides match TRBD1. The germline V gene has CDR1 SGHVS and CDR2 FQNEAQ. This CDR3 comprises 15 residues. The V and J ends lost 4 bases and 2 bases, in that order; junction bases with no gene match: 5. CDR3 bases: TGTGCCAGCAGCTACCGGGACAGGGGCGCCTACGAGCAGTACTTC. Its protein product is CASSYRDRGAYEQYF.

The V call is TRBV4-3, the J call TRBJ1-1, with 8 bases lining up with TRBD1. V was pared by 2 bases and J by 4 bases, with 9 bases of the junction left unmatched. CDR1 and CDR2 (germline): LGHNA, YSLEER. The CDR3 is 16 amino acids. The CDR3 loop reads CASSQTAGGPATEAFF. The DNA of the CDR3 is TGCGCCAGCAGCCAAACCGCAGGGGGCCCCGCCACTGAAGCTTTCTTT.

This CDR3 is CASSLRPIRSEKLFF. Here the CDR3 DNA reads TGCGCCAGCAGCCTGCGACCCATCCGGAGTGAAAAACTGTTTTTT. V is TRBV5-1 and J is TRBJ1-4; D remains unclear. Trimming left V 4 bases short and J 7 bases short, with 17 bases between. There are 15 residues in the CDR3. Germline CDR1 reads SGHRS; CDR2 reads YFSETQ.

The chain links TRBV29-1 to TRBJ2-3; D unresolved. Germline-derived CDR1 and CDR2 are SQVTM and ANQGSEA. CDR3 size: 12 residues. Trimming took 4 bases from V and 1 from J, leaving 6 bases between them. CDR3: CSVVPGTDTQYF. CDR3 coding DNA: TGCAGCGTTGTGCCAGGCACAGATACGCAGTATTTT.

The chain couples TRBV5-1 to TRBJ2-1, with 8 bases matching TRBD2. This CDR3 region has 15 residues. CDR1 is SGHRS, CDR2 YFSETQ, per germline. The trim removed 3 bases at V and 8 bases at J, leaving 10 bases unmatched. The chain's CDR3 is CASSSFVGGAYEQFF. As DNA, the CDR3 is TGCGCCAGCAGCTCCTTTGTCGGGGGGGCGTATGAGCAGTTCTTC.

J is TRBJ1-2 and V is TRBV23-1; 8 positions agree with TRBD1. TRBV23-1 is marked as an open reading frame, function uncertain. The CDR3 runs to 14 residues. V was pared by 4 bases and J by 2 bases, with 3 bases of the junction left unmatched. The DNA of the CDR3 is TGCGCCAGCAGTCGTGGACAGGGAAACTATGGCTACACCTTC. Translating gives CASSRGQGNYGYTF.

The V gene is TRBV15, the J gene TRBJ2-7, with 10 bases identical to TRBD2. Germline V CDR1 and CDR2: LNHNV, YYDKDF (reference sequence). V trimming: 0 bases; J trimming: 3 bases; junction bases outside the gene matches: 5. This CDR3 contains 16 residues. The CDR3 here is CATSRDTLAGDYEQYF. CDR3 nucleotide sequence: TGTGCCACCAGCAGAGATACCCTAGCGGGGGACTACGAGCAGTACTTC.

The chain employs TRBV7-8 and TRBJ2-2; 7 bases match TRBD2. The V gene end was trimmed by 5 bases and the J gene end by 7 bases; junction bases not matched to a gene: 13. Germline CDR1 reads SGHVS; CDR2 reads FQNEAQ. The CDR3 runs 16 residues. The CDR3 bases are TGTGCCAGCAGCCACACCGGGACTATTTTTATCGGGGAGCTGTTTTTT. This codes for CASSHTGTIFIGELFF.

This chain uses TRBV19 with TRBJ2-2; 8 bases are shared with TRBD2. The germline V gene has CDR1 LNHDA and CDR2 SQIVND (reference sequence). The CDR3 extends over 16 amino acids. J lost 6 bases, V lost 5 bases, and 11 bases had no gene match. DNA for the CDR3: TGTGCCAGTAGTTCCTTGGAAGCGGGGGAGGCCGGGGAGCTGTTTTTT. It yields the protein CASSSLEAGEAGELFF.

The rearrangement links TRBV5-1 to TRBJ1-1, with a possible D match to TRBD1 (5 bases). Germline V CDR1 and CDR2: SGHRS, YFSETQ. The germline V and J ends were trimmed by 5 bases and 0 bases, with 14 bases remaining between them. CDR3 length equals 15 residues. For the CDR3, the DNA is TGCGCCAGCAGGTTCGACAGTGCCTTGAACACTGAAGCTTTCTTT. Its translation: CASRFDSALNTEAFF. Complete variable domain (other parts from reference TRBV5-1 and TRBJ1-1): KAGVTQTPRYLIKTRGQQVTLSCSPISGHRSVSWYQQTPGQGLQFLFEYFSETQRNKGNFPGRFSGRQFSNSRSEMNVSTLELGDSALYLCASRFDSALNTEAFFGQGTRLTVV.

J is TRBJ2-3 and V is TRBV7-6; 8 nucleotides line up with TRBD2. Germline CDR1 and CDR2: SGHVS and FNYEAQ. The CDR3 length is 16 residues. The junction had 6 bases not matched to a gene; V was cut back by 3 bases and J by 1 base. This CDR3 is CASSFRVAGRTDTQYF. The CDR3 DNA is TGTGCCAGCAGCTTTAGGGTAGCGGGGCGCACAGATACGCAGTATTTT.

The J gene is TRBJ2-5, the V gene TRBV30; 8 bases map to TRBD1. The CDR3 covers 10 residues. The V gene end was trimmed by 5 bases and the J gene end by 7 bases; junction bases not matched to a gene: 0. Germline loops: CDR1 GTSNPN, CDR2 SVGIG (reference sequence). The CDR3 spells CAWGQGTQYF. CDR3 coding DNA: TGTGCCTGGGGACAGGGGACCCAGTACTTC.

V gene TRBV4-1 combines with J gene TRBJ2-2; TRBD2 matches 9 bases. Germline loops: CDR1 MGHRA, CDR2 YSYEKL. V lost 4 bases, J lost 1 base, and 7 bases stayed unmatched. This CDR3 spans 17 amino acids. The CDR3 sequence is CASSPTISGGNTGELFF. The CDR3 DNA is TGCGCCAGCAGCCCTACAATTAGCGGGGGGAACACCGGGGAGCTGTTTTTT.

The chain couples TRBV7-9 to TRBJ2-3; weak D call: TRBD2 (6 bases). This CDR3 has 14 residues. Trimming cost V 5 bases and J 6 bases, with 15 bases left between them. Germline V lookup: CDR1 SEHNR, CDR2 FQNEAQ (reference sequence). CDR3 amino acids: CASSAPLAWDTQYF. Written as DNA, the CDR3 is TGTGCCAGCAGCGCACCACTAGCCTGGGATACGCAGTATTTT.

This chain uses TRBV6-5 with TRBJ2-7; 11 bases line up with TRBD1. V shed 6 bases, J shed 4 bases, and the junction held 8 bases outside the gene matches. The CDR3 spans 15 residues. Germline lookup yields CDR1 MNHEY and CDR2 SVGAGI. CDR3 DNA: TGTGCCAGCAGGAACTCGGACAGGGGGCTTTACGAGCAGTACTTC. This translates into CASRNSDRGLYEQYF.

The V and J genes are TRBV19 and TRBJ2-2, with D possibly matching TRBD2 (6 bases). CDR1 LNHDA and CDR2 SQIVND come from the germline V gene (reference sequence). V was cut by 7 bases and J by 4 bases, with 13 bases left in between. There are 14 residues in the CDR3. CDR3 DNA: TGTGCCAGTACCCGGGGGACTGGCACCGGGGAGCTGTTTTTT. This translates into CASTRGTGTGELFF.

This clone was detected once. The chain carries TRBV6-1 and TRBJ2-3, with D tentatively TRBD2 (5 bases). The CDR3 covers 14 residues. V dropped 4 bases and J dropped 0 bases, with 8 bases sitting between them. In germline, CDR1 is MNHNS, CDR2 SASEGT. This chain's CDR3 is CASSGGDSTDTQYF. The CDR3 nucleotides are TGTGCCAGCAGTGGGGGAGATAGCACAGATACGCAGTATTTT.

This chain uses TRBV19 with TRBJ1-2; D ambiguous. The CDR3 is 12 residues long. Per germline, CDR1 LNHDA and CDR2 SQIVND (reference sequence). Trimming removed 10 bases at V and 2 bases at J, with 11 bases between. The CDR3 DNA reads as TGTGCCACAAAGACTGGGAACTATGGCTACACCTTC. As protein: CATKTGNYGYTF.

In nucleotides, the CDR3 is TGTGCCAGCAGCCCGACAGGGGAGTACACTGAAGCTTTCTTT. This translates into CASSPTGEYTEAFF. The chain uses TRBV6-5 and TRBJ1-1; 8 nucleotides align to TRBD1. CDR1 is MNHEY, CDR2 SVGAGI, per germline. There are 14 residues in the CDR3. V shed 6 bases and J 3 bases; nucleotides not matched to a gene: 6.